This is a list of T cell receptor beta chains from one sample in a study of long-term antiretroviral therapy in people with HIV. Clones were read by immunoSEQ multiplex PCR, and TCRdb kept only the in-frame ones, dropping some. In the table there are 20,000 to 25,000 clones, about 80% of which are singletons. The material was unsorted PBMCs, obtained 1.1 years before starting antiretroviral therapy. Receptors originate from a woman aged 40 to 50 with HIV. Both conserved end residues are part of each CDR3. D genes are given only for firm matches. Clone size is given for some rows only: seen once, a few or many times, or a class if the clone is expanded.

clone_size j_call v_call d_call cdr3_nt cdr3_aa
few TRBJ1-2 TRBV11-2 - TGTGCCAGCAGCCCCCGGGAGGGCGGCGGGGGCCGTGGCTACACCTTC CASSPREGGGGRGYTF
once TRBJ2-2 TRBV7-6 - TGTGCCAGCAGCTTAGCCGCCAGCACCGGGGAGCTGTTTTTT CASSLAASTGELFF
- TRBJ2-1 TRBV29-1 - TGCACCGGGGGACTGACGTCCTACAATGAGCAGTTCTTC CTGGLTSYNEQFF
few TRBJ2-7 TRBV29-1 - TGCAGCGTCGAGGGGCCGGAGGGCTACGAGCAGTACTTC CSVEGPEGYEQYF
- TRBJ2-3 TRBV4-1 - TGCGCCAGCAGCCAAGAATCAGGGTATACGCAGTATTTT CASSQESGYTQYF
once TRBJ2-5 TRBV4-2 TRBD1 TGTGCCAGCAGCCAGGAGCCGGGACAGGCCTTAGAGACCCAGTACTTC CASSQEPGQALETQYF
- TRBJ1-2 TRBV9 - TGTGCCAGCAGCGTGGAGGAGCGCTATGGCTACACCTTC CASSVEERYGYTF
- TRBJ1-1 TRBV5-1 - TGCGCCAGCAGCTTGGCCGGGGTTCCCACTGAAGCTTTCTTT CASSLAGVPTEAFF
- TRBJ2-7 TRBV11-3 - TGTGCCAGCAGCCCCCGTCCTGCTCACCTCTCCTACGAGCAGTACTTC CASSPRPAHLSYEQYF
- TRBJ1-1 TRBV7-9 - TGTGCCAGCAGCGCAGGGCCGGGGACTGAAGCTTTCTTT CASSAGPGTEAFF
- TRBJ1-1 TRBV11-2 - TGTGCCACCTCAGCCCGGGTCGGAAAGACTGAAGCTTTCTTT CATSARVGKTEAFF
- TRBJ2-5 TRBV6-1 TRBD1 TGTGCCAGCAGGCGACAGGGCCCAGAGACCCAGTACTTC CASRRQGPETQYF
- TRBJ1-1 TRBV10-1 - TGCGCCAGCAGTGTTGGACCGAACCCTATTGAAGCTTTCTTT CASSVGPNPIEAFF
few TRBJ1-2 TRBV5-8 - TGTGCCAGCCTCCTTACCGTAAACTATGGCTACACCTTC CASLLTVNYGYTF
once TRBJ2-7 TRBV7-2 - TGTGCCAGCAGCTTAGGGTATGGGGCCTCGATCTACGAGCAGTACTTC CASSLGYGASIYEQYF
- TRBJ1-4 TRBV6-1 TRBD1 TGTGCCAGCAGTGAATCCGGACAGGGTTACGGAAAACTGTTTTTT CASSESGQGYGKLFF
- TRBJ2-6 TRBV19 - TGTGCCAGTAGTATTCGTCGGTCAGGGCGAAGCTCTGGGGCCAACGTCCTGACTTTC CASSIRRSGRSSGANVLTF
- TRBJ2-7 TRBV5-1 TRBD1 TGCGCCAGCAGCTTGGCGTCAGGGGGACCGCAGTACTTC CASSLASGGPQYF
few TRBJ2-1 TRBV11-3 - TGTGCCAGCAGCCGGGGAACCCAGAACAATGAGCAGTTCTTC CASSRGTQNNEQFF
- TRBJ2-3 TRBV11-3 - TGTGCCAGCAGCTTATGGCCTAGCGTCCATACGCAGTATTTT CASSLWPSVHTQYF
- TRBJ2-2 TRBV4-1 TRBD2 TGCGCCAGCAGCCCCCGACTAGCGGGAGCGGTCGGGGAGCTGTTTTTT CASSPRLAGAVGELFF
- TRBJ1-4 TRBV4-3 TRBD1 TGCGCCAGCAGCCAAGAGGCGACAGGGATCGAAAAACTGTTTTTT CASSQEATGIEKLFF
once TRBJ2-1 TRBV4-1 TRBD2 TGCGCCAGCAGAGTGGCGGGAGGGGGCTTTTTAAGCAATGAGCAGTTCTTC CASRVAGGGFLSNEQFF
few TRBJ2-7 TRBV7-9 - TGTGCCAGCAGTGAGGACATCGCCGAGCAGTACTTC CASSEDIAEQYF
medium-sized TRBJ1-2 TRBV5-6 - TGTGCCAGCAGCTCACAGGTGTTCTATGGCTACACCTTC CASSSQVFYGYTF
few TRBJ1-6 TRBV9 TRBD1 TGTGCCAGCAGCACCGGGACAGGGGTGCATTCACCCCTCCACTTT CASSTGTGVHSPLHF
few TRBJ2-2 TRBV7-9 - TGTGCCAGCAGCCAGGGGAGCGCCTCGCACCCGTTTTTT CASSQGSASHPFF
- TRBJ2-2 TRBV6-1 TRBD2 TGTGCCAGCAGACCTAAGGCGGGGGGCACCGGGGAGCTGTTTTTT CASRPKAGGTGELFF
- TRBJ1-2 TRBV29-1 - TGCAGCGTTGATGCCCGGGACAACTATGGCTACACCTTC CSVDARDNYGYTF
few TRBJ2-7 TRBV7-8 - TGTGCCAGCAGCTCAGCGGACGCTAGCGACTCCTACGAGCAGTACTTC CASSSADASDSYEQYF
- TRBJ1-1 TRBV6-6 TRBD1 TGTGCCAGCAGTTCCCCACAGGGGACGGACACTGAAGCTTTCTTT CASSSPQGTDTEAFF
- TRBJ2-7 TRBV29-1 TRBD1 TGCAGCGTTGGAGGGGGCAGTTACGAGCAGTACTTC CSVGGGSYEQYF
- TRBJ2-7 TRBV9 - TGTGCCAGCAGCGTAGAGGGAGCCTACGAGCAGTACTTC CASSVEGAYEQYF
- TRBJ1-5 TRBV15 TRBD1 TGTGCCACCAGCTTCCGACAGGGGGCTGGCAATCAGCCCCAGCATTTT CATSFRQGAGNQPQHF
- TRBJ2-1 TRBV9 TRBD2 TGTGCCAGCAGCGTAGGGACTAGCGGGAGGCTTTACAATGAGCAGTTCTTC CASSVGTSGRLYNEQFF
- TRBJ1-1 TRBV5-4 - TGTGCCAGCAGCCCAGGAGGAACCCCTGAAGCTTTCTTT CASSPGGTPEAFF
few TRBJ1-6 TRBV5-4 TRBD1 TGTGCCAGCAGCTTACCGGGACAGACCAATTCACCCCTCCACTTT CASSLPGQTNSPLHF
once TRBJ1-3 TRBV5-1 - TGCGCCAGCAGCTTGGATGGGGGGCCCTCTGGAAACACCATATATTTT CASSLDGGPSGNTIYF
- TRBJ2-7 TRBV7-6 - TGTGCCAGCAGCGCAGACAGGCCATGGGGCGAGCAGTACTTC CASSADRPWGEQYF
- TRBJ2-1 TRBV5-1 - TGCGCCAGCAGCTTCCCCGGCAATGAGCAGTTCTTC CASSFPGNEQFF
once TRBJ2-5 TRBV14 TRBD2 TGTGCCAGCAGCCAGCGGCTAGCGGGAGGGAAGAGGGAGACCCAGTACTTC CASSQRLAGGKRETQYF
few TRBJ2-7 TRBV6-5 - TGTGCCAGCAGTTACGGGTCTGGGCGGGACGAGCAGTACTTC CASSYGSGRDEQYF
- TRBJ2-2 TRBV5-4 - TGTGCCAGCAGCTGGGAACCGGGACGGACGAACACCGGGGAGCTGTTTTTT CASSWEPGRTNTGELFF
- TRBJ1-1 TRBV7-6 TRBD1 TGTGCCAGCAGCCTCCTCCGACAGGGGGCAATGAACACTGAAGCTTTCTTT CASSLLRQGAMNTEAFF
- TRBJ1-2 TRBV6-6 - TGTGCCAGCACAGTAGGGTCCCCGTATGGCTACACCTTC CASTVGSPYGYTF
few TRBJ1-6 TRBV28 TRBD1 TGTGCCAGCAGTTTAGCGGACAGGGATAATTCACCCCTCCACTTT CASSLADRDNSPLHF
- TRBJ2-7 TRBV11-3 - TGTGCCAGCAGCTTAGGCGGGGCCTCCTACGAGCAGTACTTC CASSLGGASYEQYF
once TRBJ2-7 TRBV15 - TGTGCCACCAGCAGAGATCAGGCCGTAGCCTACGAGCAGTACTTC CATSRDQAVAYEQYF
- TRBJ2-7 TRBV4-3 TRBD1 TGCGCCAGCAGCCAAGGTACAGGGGAGTATTCCTACGAGCAGTACTTC CASSQGTGEYSYEQYF
- TRBJ1-4 TRBV5-5 TRBD1 TGTGCCAGCAGCTTTGCCAGGGGGGGAAAACTGTTTTTT CASSFARGGKLFF
- TRBJ2-1 TRBV27 - TGTGCCAGCAGTTTAACTGTGCTCAATGAGCAGTTCTTC CASSLTVLNEQFF
few TRBJ1-2 TRBV30 - TGTGCCTGCGAACGACGAACGAGGGGCTACACCTTC CACERRTRGYTF
- TRBJ2-2 TRBV6-1 TRBD1 TGTGCCAGCCGACAGGGATGGGATACCGGGGAGCTGTTTTTT CASRQGWDTGELFF
- TRBJ2-3 TRBV30 TRBD1 TGTGCCTGGAGTGTAGGGGGGACAGGAGCAGATACGCAGTATTTT CAWSVGGTGADTQYF